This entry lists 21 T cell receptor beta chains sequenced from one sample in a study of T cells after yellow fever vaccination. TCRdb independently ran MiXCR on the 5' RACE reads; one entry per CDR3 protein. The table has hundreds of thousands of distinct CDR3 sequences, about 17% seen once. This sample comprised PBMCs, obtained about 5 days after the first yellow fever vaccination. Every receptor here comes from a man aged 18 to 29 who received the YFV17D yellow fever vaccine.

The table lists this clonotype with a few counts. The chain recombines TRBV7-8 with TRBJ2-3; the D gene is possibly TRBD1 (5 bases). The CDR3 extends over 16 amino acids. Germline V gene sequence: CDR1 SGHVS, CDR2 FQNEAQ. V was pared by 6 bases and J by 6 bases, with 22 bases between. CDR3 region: CASSPRDGAVGDTQYF. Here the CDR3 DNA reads TGTGCCAGCAGTCCGCGTGATGGGGCCGTAGGGGATACGCAGTATTTT.

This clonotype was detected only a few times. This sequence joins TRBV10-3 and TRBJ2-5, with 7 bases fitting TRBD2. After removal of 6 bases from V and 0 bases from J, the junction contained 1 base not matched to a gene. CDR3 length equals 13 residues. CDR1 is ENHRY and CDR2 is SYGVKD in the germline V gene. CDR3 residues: CAISAGDQETQYF. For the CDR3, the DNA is TGTGCCATCAGCGCGGGGGACCAAGAGACCCAGTACTTC.

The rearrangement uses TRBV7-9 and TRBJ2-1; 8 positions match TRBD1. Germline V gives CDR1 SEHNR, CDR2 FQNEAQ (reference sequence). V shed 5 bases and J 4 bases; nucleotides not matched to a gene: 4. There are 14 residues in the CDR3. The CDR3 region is CASSIGTGYNEQFF. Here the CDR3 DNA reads TGTGCCAGCAGCATCGGGACAGGTTACAATGAGCAGTTCTTC.

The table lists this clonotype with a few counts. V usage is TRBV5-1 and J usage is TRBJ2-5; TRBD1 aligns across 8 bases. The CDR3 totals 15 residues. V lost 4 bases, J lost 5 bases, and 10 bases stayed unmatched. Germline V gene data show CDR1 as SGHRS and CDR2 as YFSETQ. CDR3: CASSPGAGGEETQYF. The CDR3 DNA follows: TGCGCCAGCAGCCCCGGGGCAGGGGGCGAGGAGACCCAGTACTTC. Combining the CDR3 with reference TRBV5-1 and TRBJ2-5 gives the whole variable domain KAGVTQTPRYLIKTRGQQVTLSCSPISGHRSVSWYQQTPGQGLQFLFEYFSETQRNKGNFPGRFSGRQFSNSRSEMNVSTLELGDSALYLCASSPGAGGEETQYFGPGTRLLVL.

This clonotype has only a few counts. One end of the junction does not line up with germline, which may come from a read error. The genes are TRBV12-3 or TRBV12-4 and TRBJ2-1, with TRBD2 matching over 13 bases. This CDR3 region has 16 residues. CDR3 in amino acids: CASSVAGLAGRYEQFF. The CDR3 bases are TGTGCCAGCAGTGTAGCGGGACTAGCGGGGAGGTATGAGCAGTTCTTC.

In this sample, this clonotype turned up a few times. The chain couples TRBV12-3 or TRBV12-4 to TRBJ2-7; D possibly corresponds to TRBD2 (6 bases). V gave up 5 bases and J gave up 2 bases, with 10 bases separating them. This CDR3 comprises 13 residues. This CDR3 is CASSRGYPYEQYV. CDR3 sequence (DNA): TGTGCCAGCAGTCGGGGGTACCCCTACGAGCAGTACGTC.

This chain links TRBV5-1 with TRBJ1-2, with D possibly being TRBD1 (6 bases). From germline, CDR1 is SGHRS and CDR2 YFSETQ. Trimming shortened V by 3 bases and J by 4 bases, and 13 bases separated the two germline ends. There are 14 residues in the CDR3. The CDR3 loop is CASSSATGGYGYTF. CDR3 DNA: TGCGCCAGCAGCTCGGCGACAGGCGGCTATGGCTACACCTTC.

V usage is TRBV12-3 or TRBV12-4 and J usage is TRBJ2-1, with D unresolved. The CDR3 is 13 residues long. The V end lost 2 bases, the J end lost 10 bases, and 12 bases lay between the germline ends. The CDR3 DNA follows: TGTGCCAGCAGTTTAAAGGTCTGGGTGGAGCAGTTCTTC. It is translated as CASSLKVWVEQFF.

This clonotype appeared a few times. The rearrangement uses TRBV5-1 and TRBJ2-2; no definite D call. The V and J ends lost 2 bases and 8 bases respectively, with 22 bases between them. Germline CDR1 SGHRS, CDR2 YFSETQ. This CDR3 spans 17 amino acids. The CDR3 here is CASSFREQLPHLGELFF. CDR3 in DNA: TGCGCCAGCAGCTTCCGCGAACAGCTCCCACATTTGGGGGAGCTGTTTTTT.

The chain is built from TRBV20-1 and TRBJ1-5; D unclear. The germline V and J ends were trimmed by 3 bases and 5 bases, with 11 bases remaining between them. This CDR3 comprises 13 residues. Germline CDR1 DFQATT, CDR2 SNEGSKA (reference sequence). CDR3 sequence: CSASSSGDQPQHF. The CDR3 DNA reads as TGCAGTGCTAGTAGCAGTGGCGATCAGCCCCAGCATTTT.

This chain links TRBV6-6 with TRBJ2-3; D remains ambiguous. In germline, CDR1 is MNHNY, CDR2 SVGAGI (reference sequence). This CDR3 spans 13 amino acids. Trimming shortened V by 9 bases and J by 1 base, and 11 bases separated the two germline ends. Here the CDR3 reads CASTVQGTDTQYF. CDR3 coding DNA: TGTGCCAGTACAGTGCAGGGCACAGATACGCAGTATTTT.

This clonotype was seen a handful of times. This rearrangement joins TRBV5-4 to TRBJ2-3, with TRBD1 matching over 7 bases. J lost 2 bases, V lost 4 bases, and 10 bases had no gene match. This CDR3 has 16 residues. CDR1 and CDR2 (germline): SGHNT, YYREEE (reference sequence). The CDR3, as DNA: TGTGCCAGCAGCGCACAGGGGATGCCCCTCACAGATACGCAGTATTTT. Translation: CASSAQGMPLTDTQYF.

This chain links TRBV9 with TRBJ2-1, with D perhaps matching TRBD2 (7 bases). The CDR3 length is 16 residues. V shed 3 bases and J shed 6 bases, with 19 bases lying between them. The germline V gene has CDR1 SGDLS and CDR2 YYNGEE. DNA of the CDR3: TGTGCCAGCAGCGCCGATGGGAGGGGGGACTTCAATGAGCAGTTCTTC. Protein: CASSADGRGDFNEQFF.

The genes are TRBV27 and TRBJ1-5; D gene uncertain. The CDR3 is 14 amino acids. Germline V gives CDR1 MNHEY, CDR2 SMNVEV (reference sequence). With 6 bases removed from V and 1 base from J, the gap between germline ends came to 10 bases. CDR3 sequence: CASSSGWSNQPQHF. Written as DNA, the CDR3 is TGTGCCAGCAGCTCCGGATGGAGCAATCAGCCCCAGCATTTT.

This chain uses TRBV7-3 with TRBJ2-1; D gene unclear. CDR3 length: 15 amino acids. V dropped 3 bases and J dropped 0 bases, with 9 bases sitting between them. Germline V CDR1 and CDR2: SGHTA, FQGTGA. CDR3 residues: CASSFQTSSYNEQFF. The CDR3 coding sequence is TGTGCCAGCAGCTTCCAGACAAGCTCCTACAATGAGCAGTTCTTC.

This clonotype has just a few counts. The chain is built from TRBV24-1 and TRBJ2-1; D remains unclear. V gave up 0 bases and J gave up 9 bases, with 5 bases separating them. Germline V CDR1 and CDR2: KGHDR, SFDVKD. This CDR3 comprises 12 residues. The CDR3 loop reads CATSDLQAEQFF. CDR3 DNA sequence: TGTGCCACCAGTGATTTGCAGGCTGAGCAGTTCTTC.

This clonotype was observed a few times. CDR3 bases: TGTGCCAGCCAGAGAAGCTCCTATAATTCACCCCTCCACTTT. Its translation: CASQRSSYNSPLHF. The V and J genes are TRBV7-2 and TRBJ1-6; D is unclear. The CDR3 is made up of 14 amino acids. Trimming stripped 8 bases from V and 0 bases from J, with 8 bases between. Germline loops: CDR1 SGHTA, CDR2 FQGNSA.

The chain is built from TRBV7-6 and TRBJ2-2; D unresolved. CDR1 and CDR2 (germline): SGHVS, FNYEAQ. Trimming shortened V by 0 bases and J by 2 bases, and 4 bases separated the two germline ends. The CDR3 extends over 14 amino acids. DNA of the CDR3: TGTGCCAGCAGCTTAGCGAGAAACACCGGGGAGCTGTTTTTT. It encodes CASSLARNTGELFF.

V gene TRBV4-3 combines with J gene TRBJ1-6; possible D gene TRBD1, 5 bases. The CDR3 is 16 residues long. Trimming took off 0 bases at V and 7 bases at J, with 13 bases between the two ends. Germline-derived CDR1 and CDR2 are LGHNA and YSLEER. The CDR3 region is CASSQDPGTQNSPLHF. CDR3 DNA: TGCGCCAGCAGCCAAGATCCGGGGACCCAAAATTCACCCCTCCACTTT.

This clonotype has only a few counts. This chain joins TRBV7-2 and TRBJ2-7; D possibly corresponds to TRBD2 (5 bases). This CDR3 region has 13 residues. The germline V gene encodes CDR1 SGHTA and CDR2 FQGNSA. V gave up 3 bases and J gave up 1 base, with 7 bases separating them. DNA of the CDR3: TGTGCCAGCAGCTTCCGGGAATCCTACGAGCAGTACGTC. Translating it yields CASSFRESYEQYV.

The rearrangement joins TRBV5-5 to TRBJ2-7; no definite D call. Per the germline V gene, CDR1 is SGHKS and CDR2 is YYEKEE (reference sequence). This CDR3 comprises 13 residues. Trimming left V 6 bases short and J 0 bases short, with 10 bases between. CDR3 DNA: TGTGCCAGCAACCCGGGCGCCTCCTACGAGCAGTACTTC. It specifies CASNPGASYEQYF.